Given below is one T cell receptor beta chain in context. The assay was immunoSEQ multiplex PCR, and TCRdb's table has in-frame clones only and misses some. In the table there are around 50,000 clones, around 74% of which are singletons. The data were obtained in a study of PD-1 blockade in classical Hodgkin lymphoma. Sample time point: cycle 4 day 1 (C4D1), after about 6 weeks of nivolumab. Patients all relapsed after autologous stem cell transplantation, and there was variation in brentuximab vedotin exposure. The CDR3 totals 15 residues. J gave up 2 bases and V 4 bases, and 2 bases lay outside the gene matches. The germline gives CDR1 MNHEY, CDR2 SMNVEV (reference sequence).

Sequencing was performed on peripheral blood mononuclear cells (PBMCs), taken before the fourth cycle of nivolumab. The V and J genes are TRBV27 and TRBJ2-5; the match to TRBD2 covers 12 bases. The receptor's source is a human donor with classical Hodgkin lymphoma. CDR3 amino acids: CASSSLAGGQETQYF. The CDR3 DNA sequence: TGTGCCAGCAGTTCACTAGCGGGAGGTCAAGAGACCCAGTACTTC.